These 28 T cell receptor beta chains originate from one sample sequenced in a study of shared clonotypes between healthy human individuals. Generated by immunoSEQ multiplex PCR, the TCRdb table keeps only in-frame clones and is missing some. The data show 1,400,000 or so clones, about 98.5% seen once. Sequencing used naive CD4+ T cells sorted from blood. Subset specified: CD45RA+ positively selected. These receptors all come from a man aged 25 to 40 in good health.

The chain uses TRBV19 and TRBJ2-1; TRBD2 agrees at 7 bases. The ends lost 4 bases at V and 0 bases at J; junction bases unmatched: 6. Per germline, CDR1 LNHDA and CDR2 SQIVND (reference sequence). The CDR3 has 16 amino acids. This chain's CDR3 is CASSSGWGGSYNEQFF. The CDR3, as DNA: TGTGCCAGTAGTAGTGGTTGGGGGGGCTCCTACAATGAGCAGTTCTTC.

V and J are TRBV7-9 and TRBJ2-7; 9 bases agree with TRBD1. Losses at the gene ends were 4 bases for V and 3 bases for J; bases not matched to a gene: 4. Looked up from germline, CDR1 is SEHNR and CDR2 is FQNEAQ (reference sequence). This CDR3 has 14 amino acids. This CDR3 is CASSSGTGFYEQYF. The CDR3 nucleotides are TGTGCCAGCAGCTCCGGGACAGGGTTCTACGAGCAGTACTTC.

This chain links TRBV15 with TRBJ2-3; the match to TRBD2 covers 12 bases. Trimming cost V 3 bases and J 4 bases; bases outside gene matches: 5. There are 16 residues in the CDR3. Germline V gene sequence: CDR1 LNHNV, CDR2 YYDKDF (reference sequence). In nucleotides, the CDR3 is TGTGCCACCAGCAGCCTGACTAGCGGGAGTGCAGATACGCAGTATTTT. Translated, it gives CATSSLTSGSADTQYF.

The count of this clone is one. The chain joins TRBV15 to TRBJ1-1; D is perhaps TRBD1 (5 bases). Germline CDR1 and CDR2: LNHNV and YYDKDF (reference sequence). CDR3 length: 13 amino acids. Trimming removed 1 base from V and 6 bases from J, with 9 bases in between. CDR3 sequence (DNA): TGTGCCACCAGCAGAGGGAGGGGAGCTGAAGCTTTCTTT. This encodes CATSRGRGAEAFF.

This chain connects TRBV10-3 to TRBJ2-3; either TRBD1 or TRBD2 may supply D (6 bases each). Trimming took 7 bases from V and 0 from J, leaving 11 bases between them. Per germline, CDR1 ENHRY and CDR2 SYGVKD. The CDR3 totals 14 residues. The CDR3 is CAIMGGTSTDTQYF. CDR3 nucleotides: TGTGCCATCATGGGGGGCACTAGCACAGATACGCAGTATTTT.

The rearrangement joins TRBV11-2 to TRBJ2-1, with TRBD2 matching 12 bases. CDR3 length equals 16 residues. With V trimmed by 5 bases and J by 2 bases, 4 bases remained unmatched. Germline V lookup: CDR1 SGHAT, CDR2 FQNNGV. In DNA, the CDR3 is TGTGCCAGCAGCGGCCGGACTAGCGGGACCTACAATGAGCAGTTCTTC. Amino acids: CASSGRTSGTYNEQFF.

V gene TRBV14 combines with J gene TRBJ2-7; 9 positions agree with TRBD2. V lost 2 bases to trimming and J lost 2 bases; unmatched junction nucleotides: 4. This CDR3 contains 15 residues. Germline CDR1 SGHDN, CDR2 FVKESK. The CDR3 spells CASSQLAGGAYEQYF. The CDR3 DNA reads TGTGCCAGCAGCCAACTCGCGGGAGGGGCCTACGAGCAGTACTTC.

The chain combines TRBV9 with TRBJ2-3, with a tentative D call TRBD1 (6 bases). This CDR3 has 16 amino acids. CDR1 SGDLS and CDR2 YYNGEE come from the germline V gene. V lost 6 bases and J 1 base, leaving 18 bases between the germline ends. CDR3 DNA sequence: TGTGCCAGCACCCCAGGGGCCCGCGGACGCACAGATACGCAGTATTTT. It specifies CASTPGARGRTDTQYF.

Note on this clone: This CDR3 is also generated by other DNA sequences in the sample. The rearrangement joins TRBV28 to TRBJ1-5; D unresolved. With 1 base removed from V and 6 bases from J, the gap between germline ends came to 4 bases. This CDR3 comprises 12 residues. CDR1 MDHEN and CDR2 SYDVKM come from the germline V gene. The CDR3 loop is CASSLSGQPQHF. CDR3 bases: TGTGCCAGCAGTTTATCGGGTCAGCCCCAGCATTTT.

The J gene is TRBJ2-1, the V gene TRBV6-5; TRBD1 might be the D (5 bases). Germline V gene lookup returns CDR1 MNHEY and CDR2 SVGAGI. The ends were cut back, 8 bases at V and 5 bases at J, with 13 bases in the middle. This CDR3 is 13 amino acids long. The CDR3 reads CASAGANNNEQFF. The DNA for the CDR3 is TGTGCCAGCGCTGGGGCAAATAACAATGAGCAGTTCTTC.

This chain uses TRBV30 with TRBJ1-3; D ambiguous. This CDR3 is 14 amino acids long. Germline assignment: CDR1 GTSNPN and CDR2 SVGIG (reference sequence). Trimming took 0 bases from V and 0 from J, leaving 6 bases between them. Here the CDR3 DNA reads TGTGCCTGGAGTGTCTCCCGCTCTGGAAACACCATATATTTT. Encoded protein: CAWSVSRSGNTIYF.

The CDR3 loop reads CASSQTGGNPYNEQFF. The CDR3 DNA is TGTGCCAGCAGCCAGACAGGGGGCAACCCCTACAATGAGCAGTTCTTC. This chain joins TRBV5-4 and TRBJ2-1, with 10 bases matching TRBD1. The CDR3 has 16 residues. CDR1 is SGHNT, CDR2 YYREEE, per germline (reference sequence). The ends lost 4 bases at V and 2 bases at J; junction bases unmatched: 6. The complete variable domain, with remaining parts taken from reference TRBV5-4 and TRBJ2-1, reads ETGVTQSPTHLIKTRGQQVTLRCSSQSGHNTVSWYQQALGQGPQFIFQYYREEENGRGNFPPRFSGLQFPNYSSELNVNALELDDSALYLCASSQTGGNPYNEQFFGPGTRLTVL.

The V call is TRBV7-7, the J call TRBJ2-5; D call uncertain. The V gene's germline CDR1 is SSHAT and CDR2 FNYEAQ (reference sequence). This CDR3 is built from 13 residues. V lost 8 bases, J lost 5 bases, and 15 bases lay in between. The CDR3 nucleotides read TGTGCCAGCGGCCCCCGTACGGGTGAGACCCAGTACTTC. This translates into CASGPRTGETQYF.

Here the CDR3 DNA reads TGTGCCACCGGGGGGGGACCAACCTACGAGCAGTACTTC. This gives the protein CATGGGPTYEQYF. This chain links TRBV2 with TRBJ2-7; TRBD2 matches 8 bases. Germline V gene data show CDR1 as SNHLY and CDR2 as FYNNEI. With 10 bases clipped from V and 2 bases from J, the junction kept 7 bases outside the gene matches. The CDR3 length is 13 residues.

The chain uses TRBV10-2 and TRBJ2-5, with TRBD2 as a possible D gene (6 bases). The CDR3 spans 14 residues. CDR1 and CDR2 from the germline V gene are WSHSY and SAAADI. Trimming pared 6 bases from V and 1 base from J, leaving 12 bases between. The CDR3 loop reads CASRALGGQETQYF. The CDR3 DNA follows: TGCGCCAGCAGGGCCCTGGGGGGCCAAGAGACCCAGTACTTC.

This rearrangement joins TRBV29-1 to TRBJ2-2; D perhaps matches TRBD2 (6 bases). This CDR3 spans 13 amino acids. Germline-derived CDR1 and CDR2 are SQVTM and ANQGSEA. Trimming took off 7 bases at V and 0 bases at J, with 9 bases between the two ends. The DNA for the CDR3 is TGCAGCGGGGGACTTCCGAACACCGGGGAGCTGTTTTTT. Encoded protein: CSGGLPNTGELFF.

This chain joins TRBV28 and TRBJ2-1; perhaps D is TRBD1 or TRBD2 (7 bases each). In germline, CDR1 is MDHEN, CDR2 SYDVKM. The V end was cut by 5 bases, the J end by 9 bases, with 20 bases between. The CDR3 extends over 15 amino acids. The CDR3 sequence is CASSPRGEGPLEQFF. In DNA form, the CDR3 reads TGTGCCAGCAGTCCCAGGGGGGAGGGCCCACTTGAGCAGTTCTTC.

The genes are TRBV27 and TRBJ2-7, with 8 bases that match TRBD1. Germline V gene sequence: CDR1 MNHEY, CDR2 SMNVEV (reference sequence). CDR3 length: 15 amino acids. Unmatched junction bases numbered 6, after V lost 5 bases and J lost 0 bases. CDR3 DNA: TGTGCCAGCAGTCCGGAGACAGGGGTCTCCTACGAGCAGTACTTC. Amino acids: CASSPETGVSYEQYF.

The V and J genes are TRBV9 and TRBJ2-7; D is perhaps TRBD1 or TRBD2 (6 bases each). With 2 bases removed from V and 9 bases from J, the gap between germline ends came to 24 bases. The V gene's germline CDR1 is SGDLS and CDR2 YYNGEE. This CDR3 has 16 residues. CDR3 loop: CASSVGGAHDLSGQYF. In DNA, the CDR3 is TGTGCCAGCAGCGTGGGGGGCGCCCACGATCTATCTGGGCAGTACTTC.

The gene calls are TRBV19 and TRBJ2-7; TRBD2 agrees at 8 bases. The J segment lost 3 bases and the V segment lost 1 base, leaving 2 bases of the junction unmatched. Germline assignment: CDR1 LNHDA and CDR2 SQIVND (reference sequence). This CDR3 has 14 amino acids. The CDR3 protein is CASSIAGGNYEQYF. The CDR3 DNA is TGTGCCAGTAGTATAGCGGGAGGGAACTACGAGCAGTACTTC.

This clone was seen once. The same CDR3 also results from other DNA sequences found in this sample. The chain has TRBV5-1 and TRBJ2-3, with a weak D call TRBD1 (5 bases). The CDR3 extends over 13 amino acids. Trimming shortened V by 4 bases and J by 2 bases, and 8 bases separated the two germline ends. Germline lookup yields CDR1 SGHRS and CDR2 YFSETQ. The CDR3 DNA reads as TGCGCCAGCAGCCCAGGGTCCACAGATACGCAGTATTTT. As protein: CASSPGSTDTQYF.

J is TRBJ2-1 and V is TRBV7-8; 10 bases are a match to TRBD2. Germline CDR1 and CDR2: SGHVS and FQNEAQ. The CDR3 runs to 17 residues. V dropped 1 base and J dropped 6; count of bases not matched to a gene: 9. CDR3 in DNA: TGTGCCAGCAGCTTAGTCTCTAGCGGGAGTCCTAGCAATGAGCAGTTCTTC. Translation gives CASSLVSSGSPSNEQFF.

The chain carries TRBV7-2 and TRBJ2-7, with D perhaps given as TRBD1 or TRBD2 (5 bases each). The V end was cut by 5 bases, the J end by 4 bases, with 18 bases between. This CDR3 is 15 amino acids long. CDR1 is SGHTA and CDR2 is FQGNSA in the germline V gene. The chain's CDR3 is CASSPFGGTAYEQYF. In DNA form, the CDR3 reads TGTGCCAGCAGCCCTTTTGGTGGGACCGCATACGAGCAGTACTTC.

The V and J genes are TRBV19 and TRBJ1-2, with TRBD1 matching over 7 bases. With V trimmed by 6 bases and J by 4 bases, 8 bases remained unmatched. The CDR3 sequence is 14 residues long. Germline-derived CDR1 and CDR2 are LNHDA and SQIVND (reference sequence). The CDR3, as DNA: TGTGCCAGTAGCGAGGCAGGGGGTTCCTATGGCTACACCTTC. This gives the protein CASSEAGGSYGYTF.

This rearrangement joins TRBV11-2 to TRBJ2-1; 9 nucleotides align to TRBD2. This CDR3 comprises 18 residues. Trimming cost V 0 bases and J 3 bases; bases outside gene matches: 9. Germline V CDR1 and CDR2: SGHAT, FQNNGV. CDR3 in amino acids: CASSLDPFSGSGYNEQFF. The CDR3 DNA reads TGTGCCAGCAGCTTAGATCCCTTTAGCGGGAGTGGCTACAATGAGCAGTTCTTC.

The chain links TRBV6-1 to TRBJ2-7; D gene uncertain. The CDR3 loop spans 14 amino acids. The V end lost 4 bases, the J end lost 0 bases, and 10 bases lay between the germline ends. From germline, CDR1 is MNHNS and CDR2 SASEGT. CDR3 loop: CASSVIRSSYEQYF. CDR3 sequence (DNA): TGTGCCAGCAGTGTAATCAGGAGCTCCTACGAGCAGTACTTC.

The chain carries TRBV5-1 and TRBJ2-7; 10 bases are shared with TRBD2. The V gene's germline CDR1 is SGHRS and CDR2 YFSETQ. V trimming: 4 bases; J trimming: 3 bases; junction bases outside the gene matches: 7. This CDR3 comprises 15 residues. CDR3 amino acids: CASSALAGVNYEQYF. The CDR3 nucleotides are TGCGCCAGCAGCGCGCTAGCGGGAGTGAACTACGAGCAGTACTTC.

This chain links TRBV6-1 with TRBJ1-5, with a tentative D call TRBD1 (6 bases). There are 14 residues in the CDR3. Germline loops: CDR1 MNHNS, CDR2 SASEGT. V was clipped by 3 bases and J by 7 bases, with 13 bases between them. CDR3 in DNA: TGTGCCAGCAGTGAGGGGGGCGGAAGGCAGCCCCAGCATTTT. The encoded protein is CASSEGGGRQPQHF.